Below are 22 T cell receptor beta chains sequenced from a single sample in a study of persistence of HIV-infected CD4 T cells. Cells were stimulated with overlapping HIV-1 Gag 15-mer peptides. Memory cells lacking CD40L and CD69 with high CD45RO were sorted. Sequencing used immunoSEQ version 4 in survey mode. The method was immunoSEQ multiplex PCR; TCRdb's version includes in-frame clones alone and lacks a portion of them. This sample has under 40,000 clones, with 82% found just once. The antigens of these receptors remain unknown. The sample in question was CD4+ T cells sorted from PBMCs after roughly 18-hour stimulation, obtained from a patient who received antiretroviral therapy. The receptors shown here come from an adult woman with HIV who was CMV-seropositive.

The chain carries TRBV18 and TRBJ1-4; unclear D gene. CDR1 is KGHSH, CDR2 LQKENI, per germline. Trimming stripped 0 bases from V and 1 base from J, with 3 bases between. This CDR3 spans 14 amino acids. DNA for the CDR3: TGTGCCAGCTCACCACCGTTAACTAATGAAAAACTGTTTTTT. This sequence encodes CASSPPLTNEKLFF.

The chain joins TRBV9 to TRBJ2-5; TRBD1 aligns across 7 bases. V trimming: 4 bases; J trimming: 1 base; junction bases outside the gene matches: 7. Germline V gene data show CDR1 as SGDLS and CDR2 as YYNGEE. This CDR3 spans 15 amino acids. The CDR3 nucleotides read TGTGCCAGCAGCACCCGGACAGGCCTCCAAGAGACCCAGTACTTC. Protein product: CASSTRTGLQETQYF.

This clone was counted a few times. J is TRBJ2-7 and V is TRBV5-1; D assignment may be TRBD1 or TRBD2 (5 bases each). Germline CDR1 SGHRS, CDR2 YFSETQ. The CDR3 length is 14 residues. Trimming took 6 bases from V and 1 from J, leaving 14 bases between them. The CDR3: CASTGGQGSYEQYF. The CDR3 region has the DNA TGCGCCAGCACGGGCGGGCAGGGTTCCTACGAGCAGTACTTC. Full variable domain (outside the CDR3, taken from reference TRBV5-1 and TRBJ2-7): KAGVTQTPRYLIKTRGQQVTLSCSPISGHRSVSWYQQTPGQGLQFLFEYFSETQRNKGNFPGRFSGRQFSNSRSEMNVSTLELGDSALYLCASTGGQGSYEQYFGPGTRLTVT.

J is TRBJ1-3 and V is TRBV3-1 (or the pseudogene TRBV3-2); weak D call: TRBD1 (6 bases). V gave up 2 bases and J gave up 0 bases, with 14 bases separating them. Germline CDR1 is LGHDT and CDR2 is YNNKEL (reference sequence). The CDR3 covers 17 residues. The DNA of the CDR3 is TGTGCCAGCAGCCAACCCCCGGGACACTTCTCTGGAAACACCATATATTTT. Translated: CASSQPPGHFSGNTIYF.

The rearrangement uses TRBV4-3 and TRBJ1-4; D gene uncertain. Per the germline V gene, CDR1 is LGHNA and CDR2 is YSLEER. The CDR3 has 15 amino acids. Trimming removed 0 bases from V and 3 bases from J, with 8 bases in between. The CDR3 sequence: CASSQDSGSNEKLFF. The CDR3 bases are TGCGCCAGCAGCCAAGATTCGGGATCTAATGAAAAACTGTTTTTT.

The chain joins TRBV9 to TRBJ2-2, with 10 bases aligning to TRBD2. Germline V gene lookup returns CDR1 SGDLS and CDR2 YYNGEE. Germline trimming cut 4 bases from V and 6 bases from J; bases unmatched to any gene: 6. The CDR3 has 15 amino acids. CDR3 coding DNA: TGTGCCAGCAGCCTCGGGACTAGCGAGGCCGGGGAGCTGTTTTTT. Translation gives CASSLGTSEAGELFF.

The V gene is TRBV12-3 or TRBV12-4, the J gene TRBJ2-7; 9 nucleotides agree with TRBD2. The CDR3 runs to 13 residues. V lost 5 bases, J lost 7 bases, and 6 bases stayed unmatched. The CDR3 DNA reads TGTGCCAGCAGTCCGCGGGAGGGCAAGGAGCAGTACTTC. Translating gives CASSPREGKEQYF.

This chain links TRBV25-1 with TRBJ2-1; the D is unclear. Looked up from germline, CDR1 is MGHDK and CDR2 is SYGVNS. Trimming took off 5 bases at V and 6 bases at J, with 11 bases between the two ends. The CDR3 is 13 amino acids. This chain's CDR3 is CASSRQPPNEQFF. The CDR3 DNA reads TGTGCCAGCAGTCGACAACCTCCCAATGAGCAGTTCTTC.

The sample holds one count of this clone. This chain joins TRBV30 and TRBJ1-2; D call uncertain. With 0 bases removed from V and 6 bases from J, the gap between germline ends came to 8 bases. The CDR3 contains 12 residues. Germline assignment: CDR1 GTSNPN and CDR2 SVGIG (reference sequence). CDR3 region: CAWSVGSHGYTF. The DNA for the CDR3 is TGTGCCTGGAGTGTAGGGTCACATGGCTACACCTTC.

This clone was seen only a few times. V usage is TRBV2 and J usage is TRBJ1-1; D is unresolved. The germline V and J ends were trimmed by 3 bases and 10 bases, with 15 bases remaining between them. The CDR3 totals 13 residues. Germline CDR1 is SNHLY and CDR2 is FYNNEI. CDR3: CASSEDPRGRAFF. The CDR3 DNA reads TGTGCCAGCAGTGAGGATCCTCGGGGAAGAGCTTTCTTT.

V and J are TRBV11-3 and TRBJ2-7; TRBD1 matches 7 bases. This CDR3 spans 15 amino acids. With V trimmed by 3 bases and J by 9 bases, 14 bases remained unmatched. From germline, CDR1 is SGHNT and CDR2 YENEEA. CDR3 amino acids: CASSFSRDRAGGQYF. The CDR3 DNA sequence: TGTGCCAGCAGCTTTTCCAGAGACAGGGCCGGCGGGCAGTACTTC.

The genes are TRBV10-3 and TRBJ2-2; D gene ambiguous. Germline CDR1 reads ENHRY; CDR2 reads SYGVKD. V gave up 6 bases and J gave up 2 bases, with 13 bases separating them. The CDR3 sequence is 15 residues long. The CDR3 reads CAIRYGLDNTGELFF. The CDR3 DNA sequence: TGTGCCATCAGATACGGGCTAGATAACACCGGGGAGCTGTTTTTT.

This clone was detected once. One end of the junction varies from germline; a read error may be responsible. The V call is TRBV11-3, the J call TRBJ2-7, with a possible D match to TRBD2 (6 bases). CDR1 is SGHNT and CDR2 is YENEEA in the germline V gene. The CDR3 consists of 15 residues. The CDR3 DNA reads TGTGCCAGCAGCTTAGGTGCTAGCGAGACCTACGGGCAGTACTTC. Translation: CASSLGASETYGQYF.

The CDR3 is CASSLGQGGPYGYTF. In nucleotides, the CDR3 is TGTGCCAGCAGCTTAGGACAGGGTGGCCCCTATGGCTACACCTTC. This sequence joins TRBV7-9 and TRBJ1-2; TRBD1 agrees at 7 bases. CDR3 length equals 15 residues. J gave up 4 bases and V 1 base, and 6 bases lay outside the gene matches. The germline V gene encodes CDR1 SEHNR and CDR2 FQNEAQ (reference sequence).

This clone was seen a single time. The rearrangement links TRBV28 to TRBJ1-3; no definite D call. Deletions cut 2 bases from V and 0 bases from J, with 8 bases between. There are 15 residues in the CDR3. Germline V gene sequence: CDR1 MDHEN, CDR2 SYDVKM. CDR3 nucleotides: TGTGCCAGCAGTTTACCGGGCATCTCTGGAAACACCATATATTTT. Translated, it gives CASSLPGISGNTIYF.

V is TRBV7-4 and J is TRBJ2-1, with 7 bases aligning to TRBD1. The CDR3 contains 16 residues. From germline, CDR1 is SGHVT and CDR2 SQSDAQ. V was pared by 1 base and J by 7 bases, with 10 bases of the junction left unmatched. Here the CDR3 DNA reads TGTGCCAGCAGCTTAGAGGGTAGGGGGCGCGGGAATGAGCAGTTCTTC. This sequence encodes CASSLEGRGRGNEQFF.

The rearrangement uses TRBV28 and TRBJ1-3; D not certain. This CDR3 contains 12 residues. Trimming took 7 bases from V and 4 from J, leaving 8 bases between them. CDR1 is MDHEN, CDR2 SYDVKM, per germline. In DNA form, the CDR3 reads TGTGCCAGCACCTTAATCGGAAACACCATATATTTT. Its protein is CASTLIGNTIYF.

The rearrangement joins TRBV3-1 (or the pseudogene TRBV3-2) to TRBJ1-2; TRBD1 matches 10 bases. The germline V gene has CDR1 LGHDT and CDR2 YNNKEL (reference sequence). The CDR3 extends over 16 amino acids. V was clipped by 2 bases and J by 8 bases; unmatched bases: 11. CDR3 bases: TGTGCCAGCAGCCAATCTGGGGACAGGGGCTTTGGGGGCTACACCTTC. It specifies CASSQSGDRGFGGYTF.

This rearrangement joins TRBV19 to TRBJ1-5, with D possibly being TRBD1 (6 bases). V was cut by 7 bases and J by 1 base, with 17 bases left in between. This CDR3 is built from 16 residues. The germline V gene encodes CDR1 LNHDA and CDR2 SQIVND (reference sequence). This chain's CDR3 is CASTSGQWVSNQPQHF. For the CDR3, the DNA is TGTGCCAGTACCTCTGGACAGTGGGTAAGCAATCAGCCCCAGCATTTT.

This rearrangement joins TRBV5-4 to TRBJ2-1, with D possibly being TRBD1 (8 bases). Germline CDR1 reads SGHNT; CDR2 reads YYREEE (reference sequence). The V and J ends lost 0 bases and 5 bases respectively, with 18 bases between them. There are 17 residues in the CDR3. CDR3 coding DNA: TGTGCCAGCAGCTTGGCGAGACTAGCAGGGGGCCACAATGAGCAGTTCTTC. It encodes CASSLARLAGGHNEQFF.

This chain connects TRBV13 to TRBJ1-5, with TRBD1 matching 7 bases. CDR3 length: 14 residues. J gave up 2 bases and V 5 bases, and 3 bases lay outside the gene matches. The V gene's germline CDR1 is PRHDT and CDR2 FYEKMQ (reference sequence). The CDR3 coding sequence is TGTGCCAGCAGCCTCGGACAGGGCAATCAGCCCCAGCATTTT. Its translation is CASSLGQGNQPQHF.

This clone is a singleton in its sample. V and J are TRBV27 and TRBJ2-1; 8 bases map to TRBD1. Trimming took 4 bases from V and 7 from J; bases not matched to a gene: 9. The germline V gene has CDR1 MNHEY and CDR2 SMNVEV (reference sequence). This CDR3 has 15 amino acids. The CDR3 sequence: CASSSRDRIGNEQFF. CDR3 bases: TGTGCCAGCAGTTCCCGGGACAGGATAGGGAATGAGCAGTTCTTC.